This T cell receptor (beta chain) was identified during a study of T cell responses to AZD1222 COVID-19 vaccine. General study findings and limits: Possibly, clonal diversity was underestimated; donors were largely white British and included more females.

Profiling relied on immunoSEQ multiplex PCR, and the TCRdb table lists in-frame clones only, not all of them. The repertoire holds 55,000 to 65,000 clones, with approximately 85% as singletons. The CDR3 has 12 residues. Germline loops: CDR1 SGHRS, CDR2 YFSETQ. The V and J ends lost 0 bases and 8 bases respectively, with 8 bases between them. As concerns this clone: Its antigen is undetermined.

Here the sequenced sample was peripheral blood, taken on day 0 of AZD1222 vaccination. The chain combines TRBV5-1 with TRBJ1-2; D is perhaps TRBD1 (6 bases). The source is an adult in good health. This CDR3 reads CASSLEGGGYTF. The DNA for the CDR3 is TGCGCCAGCAGCTTGGAGGGGGGCGGCTACACCTTC.